Listed here are 27 T cell receptor beta chains from one sample, sequenced in a study of T cell responses to AZD1222 COVID-19 vaccine (dated by TCRdb to 2020 to 2022). Receptors were amplified or captured by the immunoSEQ multiplex PCR assay. TCRdb took this table from immuneACCESS and kept in-frame rearrangements with V and J called. Such tables lack part of the clones; where checked against another copy, unresolved V genes explain under half of the gap, and the rest is unexplained. The sample contains 94,000 or so clones, roughly nine tenths of them found a single time. The ten largest clones add up to 1.5% to 2% of the sample. Taken with the paper, the label for time point translates to: baseline before first vaccination. The source material was peripheral blood, sampled on day 0 of AZD1222 vaccination. The origin of the receptors is an adult in good health.

The chain is built from TRBV19 and TRBJ2-3, with D uncertain. The CDR3 is 13 residues long. Per the germline V gene, CDR1 is LNHDA and CDR2 is SQIVND (reference sequence). Trimming removed 4 bases at V and 2 bases at J, with 7 bases between. The CDR3 sequence is CASSNRDTDTQYF. CDR3 nucleotides: TGTGCCAGTAGTAATAGGGACACAGATACGCAGTATTTT.

This sequence joins TRBV3-1 (or the pseudogene TRBV3-2) and TRBJ1-6; 7 bases align to TRBD1. The CDR3 is 15 residues long. Unmatched junction bases numbered 11, after V lost 4 bases and J lost 11 bases. Germline V gene sequence: CDR1 LGHDT, CDR2 YNNKEL (reference sequence). The CDR3 loop reads CASSLGTARGTPLHF. Written as DNA, the CDR3 is TGTGCCAGCAGCCTCGGGACAGCCCGTGGGACACCCCTCCACTTT.

This sequence joins TRBV19 and TRBJ1-2; TRBD1 might be the D (5 bases). CDR1 and CDR2 (germline): LNHDA, SQIVND (reference sequence). The V end was cut by 5 bases, the J end by 0 bases, with 16 bases between. The CDR3 consists of 16 residues. CDR3 nucleotide sequence: TGTGCCAGTAGTCCCCGAGGGGTCCTCGCTAACTATGGCTACACCTTC. Amino acids: CASSPRGVLANYGYTF.

V gene TRBV5-6 combines with J gene TRBJ1-6; 10 bases map to TRBD1. Germline V gives CDR1 SGHDT, CDR2 YYEEEE. V lost 1 base and J lost 10; bases outside the gene matches: 8. The CDR3 is made up of 16 amino acids. The CDR3 here is CASSLLTGTGASPLHF. CDR3 coding DNA: TGTGCCAGCAGCTTGCTGACAGGGACAGGGGCCTCACCCCTCCACTTT.

The rearrangement links TRBV9 to TRBJ2-2; the match to TRBD2 covers 8 bases. CDR1 is SGDLS and CDR2 is YYNGEE in the germline V gene. CDR3 length equals 18 residues. Trimming removed 4 bases from V and 1 base from J; junction bases left unmatched: 12. The CDR3 sequence: CASSINPPGLGNTGELFF. The CDR3 nucleotides are TGTGCCAGCAGCATAAATCCCCCGGGACTAGGGAACACCGGGGAGCTGTTTTTT.

The V and J genes are TRBV27 and TRBJ1-5; D is uncertain. CDR1 and CDR2 (germline): MNHEY, SMNVEV (reference sequence). CDR3 length: 13 amino acids. Trimming stripped 10 bases from V and 0 bases from J, with 10 bases between. The CDR3 reads CATRLHSNQPQHF. CDR3 sequence (DNA): TGTGCCACCCGCCTCCATAGCAATCAGCCCCAGCATTTT.

The chain combines TRBV7-9 with TRBJ1-5, with D maybe TRBD1 (5 bases). Germline CDR1 is SEHNR and CDR2 is FQNEAQ (reference sequence). V gave up 1 base and J gave up 5 bases, with 21 bases separating them. The CDR3 contains 18 residues. The CDR3 loop is CASSLVEGRWQPDQPQHF. CDR3 nucleotide sequence: TGTGCCAGCAGCTTAGTGGAGGGACGGTGGCAGCCCGATCAGCCCCAGCATTTT.

This clone was found once. The chain recombines TRBV4-3 with TRBJ1-4, with 10 bases lining up with TRBD1. V lost 3 bases, J lost 4 bases, and 8 bases stayed unmatched. CDR3 length: 17 residues. Germline values: CDR1 LGHNA, CDR2 YSLEER. This chain's CDR3 is CASSQIRDRGGNEKLFF. The CDR3 DNA is TGCGCCAGCAGCCAGATCCGGGACAGGGGAGGTAATGAAAAACTGTTTTTT.

This clone showed up just once. V gene TRBV30 combines with J gene TRBJ1-3; no clear D gene. The ends were cut back, 5 bases at V and 4 bases at J, with 12 bases in the middle. The CDR3 runs 13 residues. CDR1 is GTSNPN and CDR2 is SVGIG in the germline V gene (reference sequence). CDR3 sequence: CAWSWKLGNTIYF. The CDR3 DNA reads as TGTGCCTGGTCTTGGAAGTTAGGAAACACCATATATTTT.

The chain joins TRBV11-3 to TRBJ2-4; weak D call: TRBD1 (7 bases). CDR1 and CDR2 from the germline V gene are SGHNT and YENEEA. CDR3 length: 13 residues. V lost 5 bases to trimming and J lost 9 bases, with 14 bases between them. In DNA form, the CDR3 reads TGTGCCAGCAGCCTTTCCCAGGGGGGCATTCAGTACTTC. Amino acids: CASSLSQGGIQYF.

The gene calls are TRBV5-5 and TRBJ1-2, with TRBD1 as a possible D gene (5 bases). Trimming took 0 bases from V and 3 from J, leaving 12 bases between them. Germline CDR1 is SGHKS and CDR2 is YYEKEE (reference sequence). CDR3 length: 15 residues. CDR3 sequence: CASSLAGGLDYGYTF. CDR3 in DNA: TGTGCCAGCAGCTTGGCCGGGGGATTAGACTATGGCTACACCTTC.

The chain recombines TRBV5-6 with TRBJ1-2; D is uncertain. Germline V gene sequence: CDR1 SGHDT, CDR2 YYEEEE. Between the trimmed V and J ends, which lost 2 bases and 8 bases, there was a span of 7 bases. The CDR3 has 11 residues. CDR3 in amino acids: CASSFGRGYTF. DNA of the CDR3: TGTGCCAGCAGCTTCGGTCGGGGCTACACCTTC.

This clone has just one count. The rearrangement uses TRBV9 and TRBJ2-5; 9 positions match TRBD1. Germline V CDR1 and CDR2: SGDLS, YYNGEE. Trimming cost V 3 bases and J 6 bases; bases outside gene matches: 9. The length of the CDR3 is 15 residues. The CDR3 loop reads CASSATGGRVQTQYF. DNA of the CDR3: TGTGCCAGCAGCGCAACAGGGGGCCGAGTGCAGACCCAGTACTTC.

V and J are TRBV4-2 and TRBJ2-7, with TRBD2 identical over 7 bases. Germline loops: CDR1 LGHNA, CDR2 YNFKEQ. The CDR3 spans 13 residues. J gave up 0 bases and V 5 bases, and 1 base lay outside the gene matches. CDR3 nucleotide sequence: TGTGCCAGCAGCAGGGACTACTCCTACGAGCAGTACTTC. This encodes CASSRDYSYEQYF.

CDR3 amino acids: CASSLNTGSRLFF. CDR3 DNA sequence: TGTGCCAGCAGCTTAAACACAGGGAGTAGACTGTTTTTT. The chain employs TRBV7-3 and TRBJ1-4, with a tentative D call TRBD1 (6 bases). The CDR3 covers 13 residues. V was pared by 1 base and J by 13 bases, with 13 bases between. Germline CDR1 reads SGHTA; CDR2 reads FQGTGA. Using reference TRBV7-3 and TRBJ1-4 for the parts outside the CDR3, the full variable domain is GAGVSQTPSNKVTEKGKYVELRCDPISGHTALYWYRQSLGQGPEFLIYFQGTGAADDSGLPNDRFFAVRPEGSVSTLKIQRTERGDSAVYLCASSLNTGSRLFFGSGTQLSVL.

This clone was seen a handful of times. The V call is TRBV27, the J call TRBJ1-2; D unclear. Trimming cost V 1 base and J 4 bases, with 13 bases left between them. The length of the CDR3 is 15 residues. Germline CDR1 and CDR2: MNHEY and SMNVEV (reference sequence). CDR3: CASSLWPIASYGYTF. As DNA, the CDR3 is TGTGCCAGCAGTTTATGGCCCATAGCGTCCTATGGCTACACCTTC.

The chain joins TRBV5-1 to TRBJ2-7; 9 bases are shared with TRBD1. The CDR3 runs to 14 residues. Germline lookup yields CDR1 SGHRS and CDR2 YFSETQ. J gave up 5 bases and V 3 bases, and 6 bases lay outside the gene matches. CDR3 loop: CASSSQTGGHEQYF. The CDR3 coding sequence is TGCGCCAGCAGCTCCCAAACAGGGGGCCACGAGCAGTACTTC.

This rearrangement joins TRBV10-3 to TRBJ2-7; TRBD1 matches 7 bases. Trimming cost V 2 bases and J 3 bases; bases outside gene matches: 7. The CDR3 sequence is 15 residues long. The germline gives CDR1 ENHRY, CDR2 SYGVKD. As DNA, the CDR3 is TGTGCCATCAGTGAGACAGGGGACAGCTACTACGAGCAGTACTTC. This translates into CAISETGDSYYEQYF.

This clone was seen a single time. This chain connects TRBV4-3 to TRBJ2-3; 7 nucleotides align to TRBD2. V lost 1 base to trimming and J lost 1 base; unmatched junction nucleotides: 5. There are 16 residues in the CDR3. CDR1 is LGHNA, CDR2 YSLEER, per germline. The DNA for the CDR3 is TGCGCCAGCAGCCAAGCCGCGGGGGAGGGCACAGATACGCAGTATTTT. It is translated as CASSQAAGEGTDTQYF.

The chain is built from TRBV7-9 and TRBJ1-2, with 11 bases lining up with TRBD1. The ends lost 7 bases at V and 2 bases at J; junction bases unmatched: 3. The CDR3 is 14 residues long. Germline V lookup: CDR1 SEHNR, CDR2 FQNEAQ (reference sequence). The CDR3: CASTRTGGNYGYTF. CDR3 in DNA: TGTGCCAGCACAAGGACAGGGGGCAACTATGGCTACACCTTC.

In this sample, this clone turned up a few times. The chain employs TRBV2 and TRBJ1-5, with D possibly being TRBD1 (6 bases). V shed 5 bases and J shed 3 bases, with 14 bases lying between them. Germline assignment: CDR1 SNHLY and CDR2 FYNNEI. The CDR3 is made up of 15 amino acids. CDR3 in amino acids: CASSPTGHINQPQHF. The CDR3 DNA sequence: TGTGCCAGCAGTCCTACGGGACACATCAATCAGCCCCAGCATTTT.

J is TRBJ1-4 and V is TRBV6-5; D not resolved. This CDR3 is 14 amino acids long. The germline CDR1 and CDR2 sequences are MNHEY and SVGAGI. Trimming pared 1 base from V and 8 bases from J, leaving 11 bases between. CDR3: CASSYLGNREKLFF. The CDR3 nucleotides are TGTGCCAGCAGTTACTTAGGGAATCGGGAAAAACTGTTTTTT.

This chain joins TRBV5-8 and TRBJ2-1, with 8 bases identical to TRBD1. V shed 3 bases and J 0 bases; nucleotides not matched to a gene: 8. The CDR3 is 17 amino acids. CDR1 SGHTS and CDR2 YDEGEE come from the germline V gene. CDR3 nucleotides: TGTGCCAGCAGCTACAGGCGCGGACAGGGCTCCTACAATGAGCAGTTCTTC. Translation gives CASSYRRGQGSYNEQFF.

This chain connects TRBV30 to TRBJ2-7; a weak D match, TRBD1 (6 bases). The germline V gene encodes CDR1 GTSNPN and CDR2 SVGIG (reference sequence). V lost 3 bases, J lost 4 bases, and 22 bases lay in between. The CDR3 length is 16 residues. The CDR3: CAWRRRWTVSLYEQYF. DNA of the CDR3: TGTGCCTGGAGACGGAGATGGACAGTCTCCCTATACGAGCAGTACTTC. The variable domain in full, with the rest retrieved from reference TRBV30 and TRBJ2-7, is SQTIHQWPATLVQPVGSPLSLECTVEGTSNPNLYWYRQAAGRGLQLLFYSVGIGQISSEVPQNLSASRPQDRQFILSSKKLLLSDSGFYLCAWRRRWTVSLYEQYFGPGTRLTVT.

The rearrangement joins TRBV7-6 to TRBJ1-5; possible D gene TRBD1, 6 bases. This CDR3 comprises 16 residues. From germline, CDR1 is SGHVS and CDR2 FNYEAQ. Trimming removed 5 bases from V and 0 bases from J, with 14 bases in between. CDR3 in amino acids: CASSPLRGASNQPQHF. The DNA of the CDR3 is TGTGCCAGCAGCCCATTACGGGGGGCTAGCAATCAGCCCCAGCATTTT. The whole variable domain, remainder taken from reference TRBV7-6 and TRBJ1-5, is GAGVSQSPRYKVTKRGQDVALRCDPISGHVSLYWYRQALGQGPEFLTYFNYEAQQDKSGLPNDRFSAERPEGSISTLTIQRTEQRDSAMYRCASSPLRGASNQPQHFGDGTRLSIL.

The V call is TRBV5-4, the J call TRBJ2-2; unclear D gene. V lost 2 bases and J 0 bases, leaving 2 bases between the germline ends. In germline, CDR1 is SGHNT, CDR2 YYREEE (reference sequence). This CDR3 has 13 residues. CDR3 DNA: TGTGCCAGCAGCTTTCCGAACACCGGGGAGCTGTTTTTT. Amino acids: CASSFPNTGELFF.

The genes are TRBV6-6 and TRBJ1-2; TRBD1 matches at 7 bases. The V segment lost 6 bases and the J segment 5 bases; nucleotides outside the gene matches: 12. This CDR3 spans 15 amino acids. Germline CDR1 and CDR2: MNHNY and SVGAGI (reference sequence). The CDR3 protein is CASSNDPGQWYGYTF. The CDR3 bases are TGTGCCAGCAGCAACGATCCGGGACAGTGGTATGGCTACACCTTC.